The sequence of this TCR beta chain was determined in a study of blood T cell repertoires in COVID-19. Study-wide context: In each case, the material was cDNA or gDNA derived from T cells, B-cell-depleted T cells, or PBMCs.

The Seattle site enrolled patients during active infection and followed them longitudinally. Repertoires were generated with immunoSEQ multiplex PCR, while TCRdb's copy carries only in-frame clones and drops some. The sample shows roughly 260,000 clones, around 90% of them seen only once. This CDR3 has 14 residues. Between the trimmed V and J ends, which lost 6 bases and 1 base, there was a span of 13 bases. Germline-derived CDR1 and CDR2 are MGHDK and SYGVNS. What was sequenced was peripheral blood. The chain links TRBV25-1 to TRBJ2-7; D is undetermined. The sequence was obtained from a person under 30 with COVID-19, enrolled during active disease. The CDR3 reads CASSALTHSYEQYF. CDR3 DNA sequence: TGTGCCAGCAGCGCACTGACTCATTCCTACGAGCAGTACTTC.